Here is one TCR beta chain with its context. The record originates from a study of shared T cell receptors in the human thymus. The CDR3 covers 12 residues. Between the trimmed V and J ends, which lost 3 bases and 6 bases, there was a span of 8 bases. Germline CDR1 and CDR2: KGHSH and LQKENI. Libraries were prepared by immunoSEQ multiplex PCR; TCRdb keeps only in-frame clonotypes and omits some of them. The sample lists 630,000 or so clones; more than 75% were seen once. The sample also formed part of further work on human thymus T cells. That work contributes: Serving as donors were healthy Finnish infants, each of whom was having open corrective surgery for congenital heart defects. Thymic samples were excised during corrective heart operations. Thymic and blood repertoires seemed to show skewed V and J gene use. Thymic repertoires of unrelated individuals were reported in related research to overlap highly.

This sequence was found in a boy less than two years old with a congenital heart defect. J is TRBJ1-2 and V is TRBV18; D ambiguous. The sample consisted of thymocytes. Here the CDR3 reads CASSPAGNGYTF. CDR3 nucleotides: TGTGCCAGCTCACCGGCCGGGAATGGCTACACCTTC.